Below, 23 T cell receptor beta chains from the same sample are listed, as sequenced in a study of preoperative IRX-2 immunotherapy in early breast cancer. Sequencing was performed with immunoSEQ multiplex PCR; in TCRdb, only in-frame clones are kept and a portion is missing. The sample lists 40,000 to 45,000 clones; 60% to 80% were seen once. Treatment given: preoperative locoregional IRX-2 cytokine immunotherapy. This specimen consisted of tumor tissue, obtained after IRX-2 immunotherapy. The receptors were sampled from a human donor with breast cancer.

This sequence joins TRBV18 and TRBJ2-7; D tentatively reads TRBD1 or TRBD2 (5 bases each). With 3 bases removed from V and 2 bases from J, the gap between germline ends came to 11 bases. This CDR3 comprises 14 residues. From germline, CDR1 is KGHSH and CDR2 LQKENI. CDR3 in DNA: TGTGCCAGCTCACCGGGGCAGGGACCCTACGAGCAGTACTTC. Encoded protein: CASSPGQGPYEQYF.

The chain employs TRBV5-1 and TRBJ2-3; D unresolved. CDR3 length: 14 residues. V dropped 0 bases and J dropped 2 bases, with 7 bases sitting between them. Germline V gene lookup returns CDR1 SGHRS and CDR2 YFSETQ. The CDR3 DNA reads as TGCGCCAGCAGCTTGGGGTCCGCCACAGATACGCAGTATTTT. This translates into CASSLGSATDTQYF.

The chain employs TRBV28 and TRBJ2-1, with no clear D. The germline V gene encodes CDR1 MDHEN and CDR2 SYDVKM. The CDR3 consists of 14 residues. The V end was cut by 5 bases, the J end by 7 bases, with 15 bases between. The CDR3 loop reads CASSLRNTANEQFF. For the CDR3, the DNA is TGTGCCAGCAGTCTTAGAAACACGGCAAATGAGCAGTTCTTC.

The chain couples TRBV19 to TRBJ1-5, with a possible D match to TRBD1 (5 bases). The CDR3 runs 15 residues. Per the germline V gene, CDR1 is LNHDA and CDR2 is SQIVND (reference sequence). V dropped 5 bases and J dropped 3 bases, with 14 bases sitting between them. This CDR3 is CASSPTGTNNQPQHF. CDR3 nucleotides: TGTGCCAGTAGTCCTACCGGGACTAACAATCAGCCCCAGCATTTT.

This chain uses TRBV4-1 with TRBJ2-3, with 7 bases aligning to TRBD1. V gave up 3 bases and J gave up 4 bases; unmatched junction bases: 7. Germline CDR1 MGHRA, CDR2 YSYEKL. The CDR3 consists of 15 residues. In DNA, the CDR3 is TGCGCCAGCAGCCACCGGTACCAGGGGGCAGATACGCAGTATTTT. Encoded protein: CASSHRYQGADTQYF.

The CDR3 DNA follows: TGTGCTAGTGGTTTCTCCGATAAACTGTTTTTT. It specifies CASGFSDKLFF. The V call is TRBV12-5, the J call TRBJ1-4, with D unresolved. Germline CDR1 and CDR2: LGHNT and FRNRAP. This CDR3 has 11 residues. V was clipped by 3 bases and J by 11 bases, with 7 bases between them.

The J gene is TRBJ2-3, the V gene TRBV6-8; 10 bases fit TRBD1. The V and J ends lost 5 bases and 1 base, in that order; junction bases with no gene match: 3. The CDR3 is 15 residues long. Germline lookup yields CDR1 MNHGY and CDR2 SAAAGT. The DNA for the CDR3 is TGTGCCAGCAGTGCCGGACAGGGGGGCACAGATACGCAGTATTTT. Its protein product is CASSAGQGGTDTQYF.

The sample holds one count of this clone. V gene TRBV19 combines with J gene TRBJ2-4, with a weak D call TRBD1 (5 bases). V lost 0 bases and J lost 6, with 9 bases in between. Germline CDR1 is LNHDA and CDR2 is SQIVND (reference sequence). This CDR3 spans 14 amino acids. Written as DNA, the CDR3 is TGTGCCAGTAGTATAGAGGGGCTCGGAAACATTCAGTACTTC. Encoded protein: CASSIEGLGNIQYF.

The V and J genes are TRBV19 and TRBJ2-7, with TRBD1 matching 7 bases. CDR1 and CDR2 from the germline V gene are LNHDA and SQIVND (reference sequence). With V trimmed by 4 bases and J by 2 bases, 8 bases remained unmatched. The CDR3 extends over 15 amino acids. The CDR3, as DNA: TGTGCCAGTAGTACACGACAGGGACCGGCCTACGAGCAGTACTTC. Translated: CASSTRQGPAYEQYF.

The genes are TRBV11-3 and TRBJ2-3; the D gene is possibly TRBD1 (5 bases). V gave up 5 bases and J gave up 3 bases, with 15 bases separating them. Germline V gene sequence: CDR1 SGHNT, CDR2 YENEEA. The CDR3 consists of 15 residues. CDR3 DNA: TGTGCCAGCAGCCCCAGGTTGGGGCAGACAGATACGCAGTATTTT. Amino acids: CASSPRLGQTDTQYF.

The V gene is TRBV11-3, the J gene TRBJ2-1, with 7 bases fitting TRBD2. The CDR3 consists of 14 residues. CDR1 SGHNT and CDR2 YENEEA come from the germline V gene. V trimming: 7 bases; J trimming: 4 bases; junction bases outside the gene matches: 7. The CDR3 DNA is TGTGCCAGCACGCTAGCGGAGGGATACAATGAGCAGTTCTTC. This codes for CASTLAEGYNEQFF.

This rearrangement joins TRBV6-8 to TRBJ2-7; D is perhaps TRBD1 (6 bases). CDR3 size: 14 residues. V shed 10 bases and J shed 0 bases, with 16 bases lying between them. In germline, CDR1 is MNHGY, CDR2 SAAAGT. CDR3 residues: CATRTALSSYEQYF. DNA for the CDR3: TGTGCCACCCGGACAGCCCTGAGCTCCTACGAGCAGTACTTC.

The J gene is TRBJ2-7, the V gene TRBV12-5, with 8 nucleotides matching TRBD2. Trimming at V came to 1 base and at J to 2 bases, leaving 7 bases not matched to a gene. This CDR3 region has 16 residues. Germline V gene data show CDR1 as LGHNT and CDR2 as FRNRAP. The CDR3 is CASGLDTGTRPYEQYF. The CDR3 DNA is TGTGCTAGTGGTTTGGATACCGGGACTAGACCCTACGAGCAGTACTTC.

This CDR3 is CASSPSGAAYNEQFF. CDR3 coding DNA: TGTGCCAGCAGCCCAAGCGGGGCGGCCTACAATGAGCAGTTCTTC. The chain carries TRBV11-3 and TRBJ2-1, with 7 bases aligning to TRBD2. The V gene end was trimmed by 5 bases and the J gene end by 2 bases; junction bases not matched to a gene: 6. The germline gives CDR1 SGHNT, CDR2 YENEEA. CDR3 length: 15 residues.

This CDR3 reads CASSDGLAVGELFF. The CDR3 region has the DNA TGCGCCAGCAGTGATGGGCTAGCGGTCGGGGAGCTGTTTTTT. The V and J genes are TRBV10-2 and TRBJ2-2; 7 nucleotides align to TRBD2. CDR1 and CDR2 from the germline V gene are WSHSY and SAAADI. The trim removed 3 bases at V and 7 bases at J, leaving 5 bases unmatched. The CDR3 is 14 amino acids.

The chain has TRBV7-8 and TRBJ1-5; D gene unclear. The CDR3 is 15 amino acids. Germline CDR1 is SGHVS and CDR2 is FQNEAQ. V lost 2 bases and J lost 5, with 13 bases in between. CDR3 region: CASSLTGGRDQPQHF. The DNA of the CDR3 is TGTGCCAGCAGCTTAACGGGAGGGCGCGATCAGCCCCAGCATTTT.

The rearrangement links TRBV5-1 to TRBJ1-3, with D perhaps TRBD1 (5 bases). Trimming removed 1 base at V and 7 bases at J, with 15 bases between. The CDR3 sequence is 15 residues long. Germline CDR1 and CDR2: SGHRS and YFSETQ. The CDR3 DNA is TGCGCCAGCAGCTTGTCGGGACTCCTGGATAACACCATATATTTT. Translated, it gives CASSLSGLLDNTIYF.

The chain recombines TRBV28 with TRBJ1-5, with 7 bases identical to TRBD1. Per the germline V gene, CDR1 is MDHEN and CDR2 is SYDVKM. This CDR3 spans 12 amino acids. CDR3 in amino acids: CVVDRGNQPQHF. Here the CDR3 DNA reads TGTGTCGTAGACAGGGGCAATCAGCCCCAGCATTTT.

This clone came up many times. This chain links TRBV6-8 with TRBJ1-3; no clear D. CDR3 length equals 15 residues. V lost 7 bases and J lost 4, with 17 bases in between. CDR1 is MNHGY and CDR2 is SAAAGT in the germline V gene. The chain's CDR3 is CASTKPVEMGNTIYF. In nucleotides, the CDR3 is TGTGCCAGCACCAAACCGGTGGAGATGGGAAACACCATATATTTT.

V and J are TRBV14 and TRBJ2-1, with 11 bases identical to TRBD2. This CDR3 contains 19 residues. V was pared by 0 bases and J by 4 bases, with 11 bases of the junction left unmatched. The germline V gene encodes CDR1 SGHDN and CDR2 FVKESK. CDR3 residues: CASSQDRSASGRSYNEQFF. CDR3 nucleotides: TGTGCCAGCAGCCAAGATCGATCGGCTAGCGGGAGGAGTTACAATGAGCAGTTCTTC.

The V call is TRBV6-8, the J call TRBJ1-4; D perhaps matches TRBD1 (5 bases). Germline CDR1 is MNHGY and CDR2 is SAAAGT. V shed 5 bases and J shed 3 bases, with 10 bases lying between them. This CDR3 has 14 amino acids. CDR3 DNA: TGTGCCAGCAGTGGTCGACAGCCTAATGAAAAACTGTTTTTT. It yields the protein CASSGRQPNEKLFF.

V is TRBV6-8 and J is TRBJ1-2, with a weak D call TRBD1 (5 bases). V was shortened by 10 bases and J by 5 bases, with 17 bases between the two germline ends. CDR3 length: 13 residues. Per the germline V gene, CDR1 is MNHGY and CDR2 is SAAAGT. The CDR3 coding sequence is TGTGCCATCCCACGGGCAGGGAAATATGGCTACACCTTC. Translation: CAIPRAGKYGYTF.

This clone was detected only once. The chain couples TRBV10-2 to TRBJ1-5; D gene unclear. The CDR3 sequence is 12 residues long. Germline V gene lookup returns CDR1 WSHSY and CDR2 SAAADI. Trimming stripped 3 bases from V and 5 bases from J, with 5 bases between. The CDR3 loop is CASSESDQPQHF. CDR3 sequence (DNA): TGCGCCAGCAGTGAATCCGATCAGCCCCAGCATTTT.